This record covers a single TCR beta chain. Its antigen is unknown. V dropped 4 bases and J dropped 3 bases, with 13 bases sitting between them. The CDR3 length is 14 residues. Germline values: CDR1 SGHRS, CDR2 YFSETQ. This specimen belongs to a study of T cell responses to AZD1222 COVID-19 vaccine. Study-level background: Samples with a second dose at about 4 or about 12 weeks were pooled together.

Assay: immunoSEQ multiplex PCR; the TCRdb copy retains only in-frame clones and omits some. The sample comprises some 96,000 clones, about 86% of which are singletons, and 15% rests with the top ten. Overall study findings and caveats: Donors, mostly white British, included more females; clonal diversity was possibly underestimated. Researchers report vaccine-associated CD4 TCRs spanning spike, with dominance at 160-218 and 743-854.

The sample consisted of peripheral blood, taken on day 0 of AZD1222 vaccination. The sequence was collected from an adult in good health. This chain uses TRBV5-1 with TRBJ1-2, with unresolved D. For the CDR3, the DNA is TGCGCCAGCAGCCCCGGGCCAGAGGACTATGGCTACACCTTC. Protein sequence: CASSPGPEDYGYTF. The whole variable domain, remainder taken from reference TRBV5-1 and TRBJ1-2, is KAGVTQTPRYLIKTRGQQVTLSCSPISGHRSVSWYQQTPGQGLQFLFEYFSETQRNKGNFPGRFSGRQFSNSRSEMNVSTLELGDSALYLCASSPGPEDYGYTFGSGTRLTVV.